The 13 T cell receptor beta chains presented below share a single source sample, sequenced in a study of tumor and adjacent non-tumor tissue in lung cancer. Three rounds of nested PCR, following a modified ARM-PCR protocol, produced the TCRbeta library. TCRdb reprocessed the multiplex PCR reads via MiXCR and lists one record per CDR3 protein. The data hold under 95,000 distinct CDR3 sequences, with approximately 80% observed a single time. The template was RNA from unsorted bulk tissue. More than 3 cm separated this lung sample from the edge of the tumor. Specimen: distant non-tumor lung tissue. The receptors stem from a man in his sixties with non-small cell lung cancer.

This clonotype came up once. This is likely a read error, given that the CDR3 carries no conserved phenylalanine or tryptophan at its end. No DNA is shown, since the ends of the CDR3 on it are uncertain; the CDR3 is the one TCRdb lists. This chain connects TRBV11-2 to TRBJ2-5; the table's D gene call, TRBD1, was not cross checked with the DNA. The CDR3 is 14 amino acids long, termini counted. Germline V gene lookup returns CDR1 SGHAT and CDR2 FQNNGV. The CDR3 loop is CASSSGQAQETQCS.

This clonotype was seen once. Without the conserved terminal phenylalanine or tryptophan, this CDR3 likely stems from a read error. The chain uses TRBV11-2 and TRBJ2-2; TRBD2 matches 9 bases. Germline loops: CDR1 SGHAT, CDR2 FQNNGV. The CDR3 has 18 residues. The CDR3 DNA reads TGTGCCAGAAGCTCCCGGCGAGCGGGAGGATACAGAGCCGGGGAGCTGTTTATT. Its protein is CARSSRRAGGYRAGELFI.

The V gene is TRBV20-1, the J gene TRBJ2-1, with D tentatively TRBD1 or TRBD2 (6 bases each). Germline lookup yields CDR1 DFQATT and CDR2 SNEGSKA (reference sequence). The CDR3 loop spans 14 amino acids. V lost 7 bases, J lost 9 bases, and 22 bases lay in between. For the CDR3, the DNA is TGCAGTGTTGACTCGGGGGCACGGTATATTGAGCAGTTCTTC. This codes for CSVDSGARYIEQFF.

The chain links TRBV28 to TRBJ1-5; D remains ambiguous. With 6 bases removed from V and 3 bases from J, the gap between germline ends came to 12 bases. The CDR3 length is 14 residues. Germline V gene data show CDR1 as MDHEN and CDR2 as SYDVKM. CDR3 sequence reads: CASSPGPDNQPQHF. The CDR3 region has the DNA TGTGCCAGCAGCCCCGGACCAGACAATCAGCCCCAGCATTTT.

CDR3 sequence: CASSPERGGNYEQYF. CDR3 in DNA: TGTGCCAGCAGCCCTGAGCGTGGAGGTAACTACGAGCAGTACTTC. The rearrangement uses TRBV11-2 and TRBJ2-7, with D possibly TRBD2 on 5 matching bases. V was cut by 5 bases and J by 3 bases, with 17 bases left in between. CDR3 size: 15 residues. The germline gives CDR1 SGHAT, CDR2 FQNNGV.

The table lists this clonotype with a few counts. This may be a read error, as it is one base from a much larger clone. This sequence joins TRBV20-1 and TRBJ2-7; 7 bases match TRBD1. CDR3 size: 13 residues. Germline V gene lookup returns CDR1 DFQATT and CDR2 SNEGSKA (reference sequence). CDR3 DNA sequence: TGCAGTGCTAGATGGACAGGAGCCTACAAGCAGTACTTC. It yields the protein CSARWTGAYKQYF.

Concerning this clonotype itself: At one of its ends the junction is not consistent with the germline gene, which may arise from a read error. This chain's CDR3 is CTSSITTTGGVNTEAFF. CDR3 sequence (DNA): TGTACCAGCAGTATAACTACGACAGGGGGCGTGAACACTGAAGCTTTCTTT. J is TRBJ1-1 and V is TRBV12-3 or TRBV12-4; 10 bases agree with TRBD1. This CDR3 region has 17 residues.

As regards this clonotype: The CDR3 end shows no conserved phenylalanine or tryptophan, and so a read error is likely. It is unclear where the CDR3 begins or ends on the DNA, so no DNA is shown, and the CDR3 is as TCRdb lists it. The chain has TRBV6-6 and TRBJ1-2. The CDR3 has 15 residues if both end residues are counted. In germline, CDR1 is MNHNY, CDR2 SVGAGI (reference sequence). CDR3 region: CASRTGNRGGPGYTL.

This clonotype was seen only once. The chain carries TRBV5-4 and TRBJ1-1; possibly TRBD1 for D (6 bases). V shed 8 bases and J shed 5 bases, with 19 bases lying between them. Germline values: CDR1 SGHNT, CDR2 YYREEE (reference sequence). This CDR3 region has 14 residues. This CDR3 is CASKQGGMRTEAFF. The DNA of the CDR3 is TGTGCCAGTAAACAAGGGGGGATGAGGACTGAAGCTTTCTTT.

The table lists this clonotype with many counts. The chain is built from TRBV6-5 and TRBJ2-7, with 8 bases that match TRBD2. CDR3 length: 13 amino acids. CDR1 and CDR2 (germline): MNHEY, SVGAGI. Trimming removed 6 bases from V and 4 bases from J; junction bases left unmatched: 5. The CDR3 loop reads CASRSRGGYEQYF. CDR3 DNA sequence: TGTGCCAGCAGATCTCGGGGGGGGTACGAGCAGTACTTC.

The V call is TRBV11-2, the J call TRBJ2-7; 8 bases line up with TRBD2. The V and J ends lost 9 bases and 4 bases, in that order; junction bases with no gene match: 20. Germline values: CDR1 SGHAT, CDR2 FQNNGV. The CDR3 length is 17 residues. CDR3 residues: CARSPLSGAAGAYEQYF. The DNA for the CDR3 is TGTGCCAGAAGCCCCCTATCCGGTGCAGCGGGAGCATACGAGCAGTACTTC.

The V gene is TRBV11-2, the J gene TRBJ2-6, with 7 bases matching TRBD1. This CDR3 is built from 19 residues. Per the germline V gene, CDR1 is SGHAT and CDR2 is FQNNGV. V shed 10 bases, J shed 0 bases, and the junction held 18 bases outside the gene matches. The CDR3 is CANILVPKDRSSGANVLTF. CDR3 coding DNA: TGTGCCAACATCTTAGTTCCAAAGGACAGGTCCTCTGGGGCCAACGTCCTGACTTTC.

Remarks on this clonotype: The junction shows a germline mismatch at one end, possibly a read error. The chain carries TRBV20-1 and TRBJ2-2; 9 positions match TRBD1. The V gene's germline CDR1 is DFQATT and CDR2 SNEGSKA (reference sequence). This CDR3 comprises 15 residues. The CDR3 bases are TGCAGTGCTAGACCGGGACAGGGTATCGCCGGGGAGCTGGTTTTT. Protein: CSARPGQGIAGELVF.